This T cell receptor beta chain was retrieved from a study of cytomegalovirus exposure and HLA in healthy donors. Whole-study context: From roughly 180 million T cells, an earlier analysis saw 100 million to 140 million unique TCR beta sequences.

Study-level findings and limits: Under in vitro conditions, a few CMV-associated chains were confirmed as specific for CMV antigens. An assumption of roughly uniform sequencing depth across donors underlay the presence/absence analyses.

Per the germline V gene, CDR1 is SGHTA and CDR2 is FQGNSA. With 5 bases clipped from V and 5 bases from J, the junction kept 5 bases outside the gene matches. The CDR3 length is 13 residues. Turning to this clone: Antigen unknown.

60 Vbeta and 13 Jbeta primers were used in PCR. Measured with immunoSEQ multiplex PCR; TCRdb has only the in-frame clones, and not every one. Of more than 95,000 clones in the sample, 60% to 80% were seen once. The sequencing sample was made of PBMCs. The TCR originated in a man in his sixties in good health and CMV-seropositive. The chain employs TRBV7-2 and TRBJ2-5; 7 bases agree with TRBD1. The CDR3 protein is CASSRGQRETQYF. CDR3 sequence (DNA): TGTGCCAGCAGCCGGGGACAGCGGGAGACCCAGTACTTC.